These 22 T cell receptor beta chains originate from one sample sequenced in a study of technical replicates of blood from a few donors. The table came from immunoSEQ multiplex PCR; TCRdb's copy has only in-frame clones and leaves some out. The data hold 70,000 to 80,000 clones, with just under 97% observed a single time. Sequenced input: T cells isolated from PBMCs. The receptor set was obtained from a human donor in good health.

V usage is TRBV7-9 and J usage is TRBJ2-7, with TRBD2 as a possible D gene (5 bases). Germline-derived CDR1 and CDR2 are SEHNR and FQNEAQ (reference sequence). This CDR3 comprises 13 residues. V was shortened by 10 bases and J by 0 bases, with 13 bases between the two germline ends. The CDR3 spells CATRTSGSYEQYF. The CDR3 bases are TGTGCCACCCGGACCAGCGGCTCCTACGAGCAGTACTTC. The full variable domain, its missing parts supplied by reference TRBV7-9 and TRBJ2-7, is DTGVSQNPRHKITKRGQNVTFRCDPISEHNRLYWYRQTLGQGPEFLTYFQNEAQLEKSRLLSDRFSAERPKGSFSTLEIQRTEQGDSAMYLCATRTSGSYEQYFGPGTRLTVT.

This clone was picked up one time. The chain has TRBV9 and TRBJ1-1; D gene unclear. The V end lost 1 base, the J end lost 1 base, and 8 bases lay between the germline ends. Germline CDR1 and CDR2: SGDLS and YYNGEE. This CDR3 region has 14 residues. The CDR3 DNA sequence: TGTGCCAGCAGCGTATTGGCTTCGAACACTGAAGCTTTCTTT. Translation gives CASSVLASNTEAFF. Using reference TRBV9 and TRBJ1-1 for the parts outside the CDR3, the full variable domain is DSGVTQTPKHLITATGQRVTLRCSPRSGDLSVYWYQQSLDQGLQFLIQYYNGEERAKGNILERFSAQQFPDLHSELNLSSLELGDSALYFCASSVLASNTEAFFGQGTRLTVV.

V gene TRBV6-6 combines with J gene TRBJ2-3; D ambiguous. Between the trimmed V and J ends, which lost 5 bases and 0 bases, there was a span of 9 bases. CDR1 and CDR2 from the germline V gene are MNHNY and SVGAGI (reference sequence). This CDR3 is 14 amino acids long. CDR3 region: CASSAVSSTDTQYF. The CDR3 nucleotides are TGTGCCAGCAGTGCGGTCTCTAGCACAGATACGCAGTATTTT.

This chain joins TRBV29-1 and TRBJ1-2; 7 bases agree with TRBD1. The J segment lost 4 bases and the V segment lost 2 bases, leaving 7 bases of the junction unmatched. Germline lookup yields CDR1 SQVTM and CDR2 ANQGSEA. The CDR3 sequence is 14 residues long. The CDR3 nucleotides read TGCAGCGTTGAATTCAGGGGGGACCTCTATGGCTACACCTTC. Its translation is CSVEFRGDLYGYTF.

The rearrangement joins TRBV28 to TRBJ2-2, with TRBD2 as a possible D gene (5 bases). CDR1 is MDHEN, CDR2 SYDVKM, per germline. The germline V and J ends were trimmed by 8 bases and 1 base, with 26 bases remaining between them. This CDR3 has 19 residues. For the CDR3, the DNA is TGTGCCAGCTCTCAACCCGAGGCGGGCCCCCGCCGGAACACCGGGGAGCTGTTTTTT. This gives the protein CASSQPEAGPRRNTGELFF.

The chain has TRBV5-1 and TRBJ2-1; 13 positions match TRBD2. Germline V lookup: CDR1 SGHRS, CDR2 YFSETQ. The junction had 14 bases not matched to a gene; V was cut back by 4 bases and J by 7 bases. The CDR3 contains 18 residues. The CDR3 loop reads CASSPRRTSGRYHNEQFF. Written as DNA, the CDR3 is TGCGCCAGCAGCCCTCGGCGGACTAGCGGGAGATACCATAATGAGCAGTTCTTC.

The chain recombines TRBV5-6 with TRBJ1-5, with a tentative D call TRBD1 (6 bases). CDR3 length: 15 amino acids. V was cut by 6 bases and J by 4 bases, with 17 bases left in between. CDR1 and CDR2 from the germline V gene are SGHDT and YYEEEE. Here the CDR3 DNA reads TGTGCCAGCATGTTAGGCCCTACAGGGAATCAGCCCCAGCATTTT. It is translated as CASMLGPTGNQPQHF.

This clone was picked up a small number of times. This chain uses TRBV30 with TRBJ2-5, with 8 bases that match TRBD1. With 3 bases clipped from V and 5 bases from J, the junction kept 8 bases outside the gene matches. CDR3 length: 14 residues. Germline V gene data show CDR1 as GTSNPN and CDR2 as SVGIG (reference sequence). Here the CDR3 reads CAWRLGRGLETQYF. The CDR3 coding sequence is TGTGCCTGGAGGTTGGGCAGGGGGCTGGAGACCCAGTACTTC. Full variable domain (remainder filled in from reference TRBV30 and TRBJ2-5): SQTIHQWPATLVQPVGSPLSLECTVEGTSNPNLYWYRQAAGRGLQLLFYSVGIGQISSEVPQNLSASRPQDRQFILSSKKLLLSDSGFYLCAWRLGRGLETQYFGPGTRLLVL.

The chain has TRBV25-1 and TRBJ2-3; TRBD1 matches at 10 bases. Germline CDR1 reads MGHDK; CDR2 reads SYGVNS. This CDR3 spans 17 amino acids. V dropped 3 bases and J dropped 3; count of bases not matched to a gene: 9. The CDR3 nucleotides are TGTGCCAGCAGTGATTCCGGGACAGGGGTTTTGACAGATACGCAGTATTTT. It encodes CASSDSGTGVLTDTQYF.

J is TRBJ2-7 and V is TRBV28; 7 positions agree with TRBD1. The junction had 9 bases not matched to a gene; V was cut back by 7 bases and J by 3 bases. In germline, CDR1 is MDHEN, CDR2 SYDVKM. This CDR3 is built from 14 residues. The CDR3 DNA reads as TGTGCCAGCAATAGGGACAGTTTTCGCTACGAGCAGTACTTC. The encoded protein is CASNRDSFRYEQYF.

The chain employs TRBV4-1 and TRBJ2-2, with D maybe TRBD1 (6 bases). Per the germline V gene, CDR1 is MGHRA and CDR2 is YSYEKL. The V end was cut by 4 bases, the J end by 6 bases, with 12 bases between. The CDR3 spans 14 residues. As DNA, the CDR3 is TGCGCCAGCAGCCTAAACAGGGTACCCGGGGAGCTGTTTTTT. The encoded protein is CASSLNRVPGELFF.

The chain has TRBV10-2 and TRBJ1-1; D gene ambiguous. CDR1 and CDR2 from the germline V gene are WSHSY and SAAADI. Trimming cost V 3 bases and J 4 bases, with 12 bases left between them. The CDR3 is 14 residues long. The CDR3, as DNA: TGCGCCAGCAGTGAAACACCCCACGCCACTGAAGCTTTCTTT. Translating gives CASSETPHATEAFF.

This clone appeared once. This chain joins TRBV5-6 and TRBJ2-3; 10 bases agree with TRBD2. Germline V gene lookup returns CDR1 SGHDT and CDR2 YYEEEE. The CDR3 spans 15 residues. Trimming removed 0 bases from V and 8 bases from J; junction bases left unmatched: 6. The CDR3 nucleotides are TGTGCCAGCAGCTTGGGAGCGGGAGGGCCAAGTACGCAGTATTTT. This gives the protein CASSLGAGGPSTQYF.

This clone has a single count. CDR3 sequence (DNA): TGTGCCAGCAGTTGGGGGCGCGGGTCCTACAATGAGCAGTTCTTC. Residues: CASSWGRGSYNEQFF. The rearrangement uses TRBV7-2 and TRBJ2-1; possible D gene TRBD1, 6 bases. The CDR3 runs to 15 residues. Trimming pared 6 bases from V and 1 base from J, leaving 13 bases between. Germline CDR1 SGHTA, CDR2 FQGNSA.

The chain uses TRBV18 and TRBJ2-1; D is possibly TRBD2 (5 bases). V lost 0 bases, J lost 10 bases, and 10 bases lay in between. The CDR3 runs 13 residues. Germline V gene data show CDR1 as KGHSH and CDR2 as LQKENI. The CDR3 nucleotides are TGTGCCAGCTCACCACCGGGGAGTCAAGAGCAGTTCTTC. This codes for CASSPPGSQEQFF.

The J gene is TRBJ2-4, the V gene TRBV11-3; TRBD1 matches at 9 bases. Germline-derived CDR1 and CDR2 are SGHNT and YENEEA. This CDR3 is 14 amino acids long. Trimming cost V 5 bases and J 8 bases; bases outside gene matches: 7. CDR3 sequence: CASSQQGAGDIQYF. For the CDR3, the DNA is TGTGCCAGCAGCCAACAGGGGGCGGGAGACATTCAGTACTTC.

V and J are TRBV28 and TRBJ1-2, with 8 bases that match TRBD1. Germline assignment: CDR1 MDHEN and CDR2 SYDVKM. V lost 5 bases, J lost 4 bases, and 6 bases stayed unmatched. The CDR3 has 14 amino acids. In DNA form, the CDR3 reads TGTGCCAGCAGTCCGGGACAGGCCCTCTATGGCTACACCTTC. Residues: CASSPGQALYGYTF.

The chain links TRBV11-3 to TRBJ1-1; tentative D call: TRBD1 (6 bases). V was trimmed by 1 base and J by 7 bases, leaving 10 bases between them. The germline gives CDR1 SGHNT, CDR2 YENEEA. This CDR3 is 13 amino acids long. CDR3 residues: CASSLAGGGEAFF. In nucleotides, the CDR3 is TGTGCCAGCAGCTTAGCGGGAGGGGGTGAAGCTTTCTTT.

This sequence joins TRBV5-1 and TRBJ2-1; D is perhaps TRBD2 (5 bases). The V and J ends lost 0 bases and 8 bases respectively, with 9 bases between them. Germline-derived CDR1 and CDR2 are SGHRS and YFSETQ. The CDR3 length is 13 residues. The CDR3 bases are TGCGCCAGCAGCTTGGTAAGAGGGCATGAGCAGTTCTTC. Translation gives CASSLVRGHEQFF.

V and J are TRBV2 and TRBJ2-2; D perhaps matches TRBD1 (5 bases). CDR1 SNHLY and CDR2 FYNNEI come from the germline V gene. Trimming shortened V by 3 bases and J by 7 bases, and 12 bases separated the two germline ends. The CDR3 sequence is 14 residues long. The DNA of the CDR3 is TGTGCCAGCAGTGAGGTACAGGCTCACGGGGAGCTGTTTTTT. Translating it yields CASSEVQAHGELFF.

The rearrangement joins TRBV7-9 to TRBJ2-2; weak D call: TRBD1 (6 bases). With 6 bases removed from V and 7 bases from J, the gap between germline ends came to 18 bases. Germline CDR1 reads SEHNR; CDR2 reads FQNEAQ (reference sequence). The CDR3 extends over 15 amino acids. The CDR3 nucleotides are TGTGCCAGCAGAATCACATGGACAGTGGGCGGGGAGCTGTTTTTT. It yields the protein CASRITWTVGGELFF.

The chain recombines TRBV10-3 with TRBJ2-5; TRBD2 matches 7 bases. CDR3 length equals 16 residues. The germline CDR1 and CDR2 sequences are ENHRY and SYGVKD. Trimming cost V 4 bases and J 1 base; bases outside gene matches: 9. The DNA of the CDR3 is TGTGCCATCAGTGTCGGGTTAGCGGGTACCCAAGAGACCCAGTACTTC. Amino acids: CAISVGLAGTQETQYF.